The next 31 T cell receptor beta chains were all read from a single sample in a study of blood T cell repertoires in COVID-19. The assay was immunoSEQ multiplex PCR, and TCRdb's table has in-frame clones only and misses some. The sample has some 80,000 clones, approximately 86% seen once. What was sequenced was peripheral blood. The receptors here all came from a woman between 50 and 59 years old with active or convalescent COVID-19.

This clone has only a few counts. V is TRBV19 and J is TRBJ1-3; D unresolved. The germline CDR1 and CDR2 sequences are LNHDA and SQIVND (reference sequence). The ends were cut back, 7 bases at V and 0 bases at J, with 13 bases in the middle. This CDR3 has 15 residues. The CDR3 bases are TGTGCCAGTAAGATGGGAGGCAGCTCTGGAAACACCATATATTTT. This gives the protein CASKMGGSSGNTIYF.

The chain has TRBV15 and TRBJ1-5; 7 nucleotides line up with TRBD1. Germline assignment: CDR1 LNHNV and CDR2 YYDKDF (reference sequence). CDR3 length: 17 amino acids. Trimming at V came to 4 bases and at J to 6 bases, leaving 15 bases not matched to a gene. In DNA form, the CDR3 reads TGTGCCACCAGCAAGAATCCCAAAGGGGGCGCGGGTCAGCCCCAGCATTTT. It yields the protein CATSKNPKGGAGQPQHF.

The V call is TRBV7-2, the J call TRBJ2-7, with 8 bases that match TRBD1. The CDR3 totals 12 residues. Germline CDR1 is SGHTA and CDR2 is FQGNSA. The ends lost 7 bases at V and 11 bases at J; junction bases unmatched: 10. The CDR3 DNA follows: TGTGCCAGCACCATCCGACAGGGGATTAAGTACTTC. It yields the protein CASTIRQGIKYF.

The V call is TRBV12-5, the J call TRBJ2-2; D might be TRBD1 (6 bases). CDR3 size: 15 residues. V lost 2 bases and J lost 6, with 13 bases in between. CDR1 and CDR2 (germline): LGHNT, FRNRAP. The CDR3 DNA follows: TGTGCTAGTGGTTTGATCCTACAGGGCGCCGGGGAGCTGTTTTTT. This translates into CASGLILQGAGELFF.

Notes on this clone: Other DNA variants within this sample encode the same CDR3. V gene TRBV11-3 combines with J gene TRBJ1-1, with D uncertain. The CDR3 contains 13 residues. Trimming took off 3 bases at V and 1 base at J, with 6 bases between the two ends. Germline CDR1 is SGHNT and CDR2 is YENEEA. CDR3: CASSLGGNTEAFF. CDR3 DNA: TGTGCCAGCAGCTTGGGAGGGAACACTGAAGCTTTCTTT. Supplemented by reference TRBV11-3 and TRBJ1-1, the full variable domain reads EAGVVQSPRYKIIEKKQPVAFWCNPISGHNTLYWYLQNLGQGPELLIRYENEEAVDDSQLPKDRFSAERLKGVDSTLKIQPAELGDSAVYLCASSLGGNTEAFFGQGTRLTVV.

The chain recombines TRBV27 with TRBJ1-2, with a possible D match to TRBD1 (5 bases). CDR3 size: 13 residues. The germline gives CDR1 MNHEY, CDR2 SMNVEV (reference sequence). Trimming left V 0 bases short and J 7 bases short, with 9 bases between. CDR3 DNA sequence: TGTGCCAGCAGTTTATCGTCAGGGTCTGGCTACACCTTC. It yields the protein CASSLSSGSGYTF.

The rearrangement joins TRBV19 to TRBJ1-5, with D maybe TRBD1 (5 bases). From germline, CDR1 is LNHDA and CDR2 SQIVND (reference sequence). The CDR3 spans 16 residues. Trimming pared 3 bases from V and 3 bases from J, leaving 15 bases between. CDR3 DNA: TGTGCCAGTAGTATTGTCCGGACACTTTTCAATCAGCCCCAGCATTTT. Translating it yields CASSIVRTLFNQPQHF. Supplemented by reference TRBV19 and TRBJ1-5, the full variable domain reads DGGITQSPKYLFRKEGQNVTLSCEQNLNHDAMYWYRQDPGQGLRLIYYSQIVNDFQKGDIAEGYSVSREKKESFPLTVTSAQKNPTAFYLCASSIVRTLFNQPQHFGDGTRLSIL.

The chain joins TRBV13 to TRBJ2-7; D is uncertain. The CDR3 spans 11 residues. Germline values: CDR1 PRHDT, CDR2 FYEKMQ (reference sequence). The V and J ends lost 1 base and 6 bases respectively, with 4 bases between them. CDR3 DNA sequence: TGTGCCAGCAGCTTAGCGGGCGAGCAGTACTTC. Its translation is CASSLAGEQYF.

The chain combines TRBV7-9 with TRBJ1-4; TRBD1 matches 9 bases. Trimming removed 10 bases from V and 6 bases from J; junction bases left unmatched: 9. This CDR3 spans 14 amino acids. Germline V gene lookup returns CDR1 SEHNR and CDR2 FQNEAQ (reference sequence). The CDR3 DNA reads as TGTGCCACCACTAAGGGACAGGGAGATGAAAAACTGTTTTTT. Amino acids: CATTKGQGDEKLFF.

This clone was found a few times. The rearrangement links TRBV6-5 to TRBJ1-3, with D possibly matching TRBD1 (6 bases). The CDR3 covers 16 residues. The germline V and J ends were trimmed by 2 bases and 5 bases, with 16 bases remaining between them. CDR1 and CDR2 (germline): MNHEY, SVGAGI. The DNA for the CDR3 is TGTGCCAGCAGTTACCAACAGGGCCTAGGTAGAAACACCATATATTTT. It specifies CASSYQQGLGRNTIYF.

The table lists this clone with a count of one. The rearrangement uses TRBV5-1 and TRBJ1-1; D is unclear. The germline V gene encodes CDR1 SGHRS and CDR2 YFSETQ. This CDR3 has 14 amino acids. V lost 1 base to trimming and J lost 1 base, with 8 bases between them. CDR3 residues: CASSLSRRNTEAFF. The CDR3 coding sequence is TGCGCCAGCAGCTTGTCGCGGAGGAACACTGAAGCTTTCTTT.

The sample holds a few counts of this clone. V gene TRBV27 combines with J gene TRBJ1-2; 7 bases align to TRBD1. Germline values: CDR1 MNHEY, CDR2 SMNVEV (reference sequence). The CDR3 runs to 15 residues. The junction had 8 bases not matched to a gene; V was cut back by 3 bases and J by 4 bases. DNA of the CDR3: TGTGCCAGCAGTTTTGGGACGACAGGGACCTATGGCTACACCTTC. Translation gives CASSFGTTGTYGYTF.

V usage is TRBV7-9 and J usage is TRBJ1-5; TRBD1 agrees at 8 bases. Germline V lookup: CDR1 SEHNR, CDR2 FQNEAQ (reference sequence). CDR3 size: 15 residues. Trimming at V came to 5 bases and at J to 6 bases, leaving 9 bases not matched to a gene. DNA of the CDR3: TGTGCCAGCAGCCAGGGGTCCACAGGGGGTCAGCCCCAGCATTTT. It is translated as CASSQGSTGGQPQHF.

The rearrangement joins TRBV19 to TRBJ1-2; D is possibly TRBD1 (5 bases). Germline lookup yields CDR1 LNHDA and CDR2 SQIVND (reference sequence). The V and J ends lost 3 bases and 1 base respectively, with 9 bases between them. The CDR3 is 14 residues long. The CDR3 loop reads CASSIWGSNYGYTF. The CDR3 DNA reads as TGTGCCAGTAGTATTTGGGGCAGTAACTATGGCTACACCTTC.

This chain links TRBV6-2 or TRBV6-3 with TRBJ2-1; TRBD1 matches 9 bases. CDR1 MNHEY and CDR2 SVGEGT come from the germline V gene. With V trimmed by 5 bases and J by 6 bases, 5 bases remained unmatched. CDR3 length: 14 residues. For the CDR3, the DNA is TGTGCCAGCAGTCCGGGACAGGGTGTCAATGAGCAGTTCTTC. This translates into CASSPGQGVNEQFF.

The J gene is TRBJ1-2, the V gene TRBV14; 7 positions match TRBD1. V lost 0 bases, J lost 10 bases, and 11 bases stayed unmatched. CDR3 length: 15 residues. Germline V lookup: CDR1 SGHDN, CDR2 FVKESK. The CDR3 region has the DNA TGTGCCAGCAGCCAAGAAGGGAAGGGGGCCCCTTCCTACACCTTC. Its translation is CASSQEGKGAPSYTF. Full variable domain (missing parts from reference TRBV14 and TRBJ1-2): EAGVTQFPSHSVIEKGQTVTLRCDPISGHDNLYWYRRVMGKEIKFLLHFVKESKQDESGMPNNRFLAERTGGTYSTLKVQPAELEDSGVYFCASSQEGKGAPSYTFGSGTRLTVV.

This clone was seen a single time. Here the CDR3 DNA reads TGTGCCAGCAGCCAAGGGACAGCAAGTACTAACTATGGCTACACCTTC. This sequence encodes CASSQGTASTNYGYTF. The gene calls are TRBV7-6 and TRBJ1-2; 7 nucleotides align to TRBD1. This CDR3 comprises 16 residues. The ends lost 5 bases at V and 0 bases at J; junction bases unmatched: 9. Germline V CDR1 and CDR2: SGHVS, FNYEAQ.

The genes are TRBV7-2 and TRBJ2-5, with TRBD2 matching over 11 bases. V shed 1 base, J shed 1 base, and the junction held 8 bases outside the gene matches. The CDR3 is 18 amino acids. Germline V gene sequence: CDR1 SGHTA, CDR2 FQGNSA. The CDR3 DNA reads TGTGCCAGCAGCTTAGGGGTACTAGCGGGGGCCCCCCAAGAGACCCAGTACTTC. This sequence encodes CASSLGVLAGAPQETQYF.

The chain is built from TRBV7-2 and TRBJ2-7; 9 nucleotides align to TRBD1. Germline V CDR1 and CDR2: SGHTA, FQGNSA. Trimming cost V 6 bases and J 1 base; bases outside gene matches: 10. This CDR3 has 16 amino acids. The CDR3 region is CASRFTGTGISYEQYF. As DNA, the CDR3 is TGTGCCAGCAGGTTCACCGGGACAGGGATTTCCTACGAGCAGTACTTC.

This chain connects TRBV7-6 to TRBJ1-1; no clear D. The germline CDR1 and CDR2 sequences are SGHVS and FNYEAQ. V gave up 1 base and J gave up 2 bases, with 8 bases separating them. The CDR3 has 14 residues. The CDR3 is CASSLESGNTEAFF. The CDR3 DNA is TGTGCCAGCAGCTTAGAATCGGGTAACACTGAAGCTTTCTTT. The whole variable domain, remainder taken from reference TRBV7-6 and TRBJ1-1, is GAGVSQSPRYKVTKRGQDVALRCDPISGHVSLYWYRQALGQGPEFLTYFNYEAQQDKSGLPNDRFSAERPEGSISTLTIQRTEQRDSAMYRCASSLESGNTEAFFGQGTRLTVV.

V is TRBV30 and J is TRBJ1-4; 7 bases are a match to TRBD1. Trimming at V came to 3 bases and at J to 10 bases, leaving 11 bases not matched to a gene. The CDR3 extends over 14 amino acids. Germline values: CDR1 GTSNPN, CDR2 SVGIG (reference sequence). In DNA, the CDR3 is TGTGCCTGGAGCCTCAGGGGGGTCCCGGGAAAACTGTTTTTT. Translation gives CAWSLRGVPGKLFF.

The chain recombines TRBV6-6 with TRBJ2-7, with TRBD1 matching over 9 bases. Germline V lookup: CDR1 MNHNY, CDR2 SVGAGI (reference sequence). V lost 9 bases, J lost 3 bases, and 12 bases stayed unmatched. This CDR3 is built from 15 residues. The CDR3 nucleotides read TGTGCCAGTAATTTCGGGGACAGGGTTAACTACGAGCAGTACTTC. Amino acid sequence: CASNFGDRVNYEQYF.

This rearrangement joins TRBV5-4 to TRBJ1-3; D might be TRBD1 (5 bases). CDR1 and CDR2 (germline): SGHNT, YYREEE (reference sequence). CDR3 length equals 15 residues. V lost 7 bases and J 0 bases, leaving 14 bases between the germline ends. CDR3 sequence (DNA): TGTGCCAGCCACCGCCGGGGGGGCTCTGGAAACACCATATATTTT. As protein: CASHRRGGSGNTIYF.

The genes are TRBV5-6 and TRBJ2-7; the match to TRBD1 covers 11 bases. The CDR3 spans 15 residues. V lost 4 bases, J lost 2 bases, and 5 bases stayed unmatched. In germline, CDR1 is SGHDT, CDR2 YYEEEE. CDR3 in DNA: TGTGCCAGCAGCGTGGACAGGGGGCTGGCCTACGAGCAGTACTTC. Protein: CASSVDRGLAYEQYF.

The rearrangement links TRBV23-1 to TRBJ2-6; 7 nucleotides match TRBD1. TRBV23-1 is classed as an ORF, of uncertain function. Trimming cost V 0 bases and J 2 bases; bases outside gene matches: 19. The CDR3 contains 22 residues. The DNA of the CDR3 is TGCGCCAGCAGTCAATCGAGAGGGAAAGGGAGAGAGGGGGCGGCTGGGGCCAACGTCCTGACTTTC. Translation gives CASSQSRGKGREGAAGANVLTF.

The chain employs TRBV7-9 and TRBJ2-3; 10 bases fit TRBD2. V gave up 5 bases and J gave up 0 bases; unmatched junction bases: 2. The CDR3 loop spans 15 amino acids. Per the germline V gene, CDR1 is SEHNR and CDR2 is FQNEAQ (reference sequence). For the CDR3, the DNA is TGTGCCAGCAGCCCTAGCGGGGGCAGCACAGATACGCAGTATTTT. This gives the protein CASSPSGGSTDTQYF.

This sequence joins TRBV11-2 and TRBJ1-1; the D gene is possibly TRBD1 (6 bases). The V end was cut by 2 bases, the J end by 4 bases, with 11 bases between. CDR3 length: 14 residues. Looked up from germline, CDR1 is SGHAT and CDR2 is FQNNGV. The CDR3 DNA sequence: TGTGCCAGCAGCTTACCAGGGGTTAGCACTGAAGCTTTCTTT. Translation: CASSLPGVSTEAFF.

In this sample, this clone turned up once. The chain has TRBV29-1 and TRBJ2-7; TRBD1 matches at 7 bases. In germline, CDR1 is SQVTM, CDR2 ANQGSEA. The V gene end was trimmed by 4 bases and the J gene end by 2 bases; junction bases not matched to a gene: 5. This CDR3 has 13 residues. The CDR3, as DNA: TGCAGCGTTGTAAGGCAGGGGGCCTACGAGCAGTACTTC. This encodes CSVVRQGAYEQYF.

This clone was seen once. This rearrangement joins TRBV6-5 to TRBJ2-2, with D unclear. Deletions cut 8 bases from V and 2 bases from J, with 3 bases between. The CDR3 sequence is 11 residues long. Germline CDR1 reads MNHEY; CDR2 reads SVGAGI. The chain's CDR3 is CASLNTGELFF. The CDR3 coding sequence is TGTGCCAGCCTAAACACCGGGGAGCTGTTTTTT.

This clone was seen only once. V usage is TRBV5-1 and J usage is TRBJ2-3; D is unresolved. The V and J ends lost 0 bases and 2 bases respectively, with 7 bases between them. Germline V gene sequence: CDR1 SGHRS, CDR2 YFSETQ. CDR3 length: 14 amino acids. The DNA of the CDR3 is TGCGCCAGCAGCTTGGACTACTCCACAGATACGCAGTATTTT. Its protein is CASSLDYSTDTQYF.

This clone is a singleton in its sample. The chain uses TRBV18 and TRBJ1-2, with 7 bases matching TRBD1. Germline CDR1 is KGHSH and CDR2 is LQKENI. With 4 bases clipped from V and 7 bases from J, the junction kept 15 bases outside the gene matches. The length of the CDR3 is 16 residues. CDR3 bases: TGTGCCAGCTCACACGGGACAGCTCTCCCTCTAAGTGGCTACACCTTC. Encoded protein: CASSHGTALPLSGYTF.